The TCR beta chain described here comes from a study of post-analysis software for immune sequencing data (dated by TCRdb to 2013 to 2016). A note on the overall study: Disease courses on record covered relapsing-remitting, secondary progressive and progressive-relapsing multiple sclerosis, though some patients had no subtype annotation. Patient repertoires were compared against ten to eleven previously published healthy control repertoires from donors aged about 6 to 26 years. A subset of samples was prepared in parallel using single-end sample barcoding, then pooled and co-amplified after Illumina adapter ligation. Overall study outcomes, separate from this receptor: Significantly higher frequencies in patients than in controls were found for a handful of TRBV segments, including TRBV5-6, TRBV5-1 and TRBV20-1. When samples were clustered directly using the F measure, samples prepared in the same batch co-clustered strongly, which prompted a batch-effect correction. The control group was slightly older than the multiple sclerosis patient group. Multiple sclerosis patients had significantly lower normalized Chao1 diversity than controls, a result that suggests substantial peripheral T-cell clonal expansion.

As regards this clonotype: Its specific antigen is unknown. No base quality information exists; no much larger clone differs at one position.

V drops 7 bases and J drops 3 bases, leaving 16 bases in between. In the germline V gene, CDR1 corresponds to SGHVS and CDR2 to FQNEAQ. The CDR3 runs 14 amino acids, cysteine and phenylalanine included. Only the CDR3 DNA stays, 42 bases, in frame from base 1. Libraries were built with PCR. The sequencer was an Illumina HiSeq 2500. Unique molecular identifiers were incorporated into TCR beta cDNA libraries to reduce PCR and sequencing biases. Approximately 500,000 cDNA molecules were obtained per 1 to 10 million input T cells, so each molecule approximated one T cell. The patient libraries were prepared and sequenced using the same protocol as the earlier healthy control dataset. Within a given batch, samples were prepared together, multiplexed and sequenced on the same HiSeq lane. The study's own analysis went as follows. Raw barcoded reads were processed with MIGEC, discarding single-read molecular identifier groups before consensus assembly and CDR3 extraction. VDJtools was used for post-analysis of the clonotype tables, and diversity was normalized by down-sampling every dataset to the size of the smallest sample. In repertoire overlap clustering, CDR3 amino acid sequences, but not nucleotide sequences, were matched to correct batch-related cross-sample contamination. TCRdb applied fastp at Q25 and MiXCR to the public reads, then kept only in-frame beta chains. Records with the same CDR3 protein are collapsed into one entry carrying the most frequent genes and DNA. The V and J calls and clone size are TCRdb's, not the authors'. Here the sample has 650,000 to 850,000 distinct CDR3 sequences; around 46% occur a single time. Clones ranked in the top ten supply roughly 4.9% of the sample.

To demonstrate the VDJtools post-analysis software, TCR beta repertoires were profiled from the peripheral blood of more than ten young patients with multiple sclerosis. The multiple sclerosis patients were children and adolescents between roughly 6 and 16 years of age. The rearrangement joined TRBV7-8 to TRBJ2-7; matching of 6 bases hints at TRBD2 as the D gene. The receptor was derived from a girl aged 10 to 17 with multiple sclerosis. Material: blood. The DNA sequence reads TGTGCCAGCATCCCGGGACTGGCGGACTACGAGCAGTACTTC. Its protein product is CASIPGLADYEQYF.